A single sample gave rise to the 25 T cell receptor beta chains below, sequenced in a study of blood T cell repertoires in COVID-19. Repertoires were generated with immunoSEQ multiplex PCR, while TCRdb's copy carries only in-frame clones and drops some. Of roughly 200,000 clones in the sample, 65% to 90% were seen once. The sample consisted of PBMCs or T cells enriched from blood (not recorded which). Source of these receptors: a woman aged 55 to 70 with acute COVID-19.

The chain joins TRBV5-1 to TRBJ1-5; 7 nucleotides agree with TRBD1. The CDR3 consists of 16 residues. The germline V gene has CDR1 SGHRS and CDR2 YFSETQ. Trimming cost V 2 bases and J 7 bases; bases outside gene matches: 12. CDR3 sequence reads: CASSFDRANPGQPQHF. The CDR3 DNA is TGCGCCAGCAGCTTTGACAGGGCCAACCCGGGACAGCCCCAGCATTTT.

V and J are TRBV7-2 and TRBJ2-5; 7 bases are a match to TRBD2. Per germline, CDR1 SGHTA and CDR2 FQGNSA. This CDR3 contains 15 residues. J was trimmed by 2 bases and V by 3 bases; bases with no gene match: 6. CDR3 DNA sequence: TGTGCCAGCAGCTTTGGGGGGACTATTCAAGAGACCCAGTACTTC. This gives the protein CASSFGGTIQETQYF.

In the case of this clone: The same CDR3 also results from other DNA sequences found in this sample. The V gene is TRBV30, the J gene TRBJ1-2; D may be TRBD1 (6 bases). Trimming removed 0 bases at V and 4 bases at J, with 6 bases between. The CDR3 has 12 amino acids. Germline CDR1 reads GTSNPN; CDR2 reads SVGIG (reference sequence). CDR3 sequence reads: CAWSVRGYGYTF. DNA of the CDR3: TGTGCCTGGAGTGTCAGGGGCTATGGCTACACCTTC.

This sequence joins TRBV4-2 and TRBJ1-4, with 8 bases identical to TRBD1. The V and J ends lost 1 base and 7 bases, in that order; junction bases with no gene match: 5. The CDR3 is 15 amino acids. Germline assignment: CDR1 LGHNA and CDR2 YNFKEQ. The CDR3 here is CASSQGPGQVEKLFF. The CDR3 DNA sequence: TGTGCCAGCAGCCAAGGACCGGGACAGGTTGAAAAACTGTTTTTT.

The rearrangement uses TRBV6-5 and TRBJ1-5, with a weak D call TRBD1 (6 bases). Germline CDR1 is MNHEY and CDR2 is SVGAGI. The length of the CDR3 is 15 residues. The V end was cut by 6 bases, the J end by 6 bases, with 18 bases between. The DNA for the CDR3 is TGTGCCAGCAGCTCCGGGACACTACCAGGTCAGCCCCAGCATTTT. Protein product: CASSSGTLPGQPQHF.

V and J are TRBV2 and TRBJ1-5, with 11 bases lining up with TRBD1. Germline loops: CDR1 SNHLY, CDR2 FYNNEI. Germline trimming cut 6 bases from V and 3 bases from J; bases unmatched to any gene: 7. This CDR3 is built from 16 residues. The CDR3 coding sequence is TGTGCCAGCAGCGGGACAGGGGGTCCCTTCAATCAGCCCCAGCATTTT. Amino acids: CASSGTGGPFNQPQHF.

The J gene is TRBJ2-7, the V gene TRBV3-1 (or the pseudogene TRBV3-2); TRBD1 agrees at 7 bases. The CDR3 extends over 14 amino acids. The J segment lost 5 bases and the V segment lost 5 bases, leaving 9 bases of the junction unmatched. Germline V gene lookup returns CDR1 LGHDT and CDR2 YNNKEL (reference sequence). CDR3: CASSNRQGKNEQYF. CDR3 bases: TGTGCCAGCAGCAACCGACAGGGTAAGAACGAGCAGTACTTC.

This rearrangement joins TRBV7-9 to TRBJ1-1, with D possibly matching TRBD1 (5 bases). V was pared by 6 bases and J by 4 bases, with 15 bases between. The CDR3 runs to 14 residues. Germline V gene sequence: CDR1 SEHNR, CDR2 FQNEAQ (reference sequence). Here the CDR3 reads CASRPQDGATEAFF. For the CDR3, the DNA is TGTGCCAGCAGGCCACAGGATGGGGCCACTGAAGCTTTCTTT.

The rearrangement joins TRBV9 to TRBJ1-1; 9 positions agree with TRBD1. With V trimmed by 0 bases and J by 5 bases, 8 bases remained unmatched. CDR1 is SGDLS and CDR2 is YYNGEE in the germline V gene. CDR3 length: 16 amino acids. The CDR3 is CASSVDGTGFFTEAFF. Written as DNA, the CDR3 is TGTGCCAGCAGCGTAGATGGGACAGGGTTTTTTACTGAAGCTTTCTTT.

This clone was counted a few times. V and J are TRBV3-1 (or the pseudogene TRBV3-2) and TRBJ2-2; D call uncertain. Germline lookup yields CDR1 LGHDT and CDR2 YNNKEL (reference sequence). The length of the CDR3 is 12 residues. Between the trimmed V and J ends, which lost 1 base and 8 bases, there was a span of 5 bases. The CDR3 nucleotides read TGTGCCAGCAGCCAAGGTTTAGGGGAGCTGTTTTTT. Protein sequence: CASSQGLGELFF.

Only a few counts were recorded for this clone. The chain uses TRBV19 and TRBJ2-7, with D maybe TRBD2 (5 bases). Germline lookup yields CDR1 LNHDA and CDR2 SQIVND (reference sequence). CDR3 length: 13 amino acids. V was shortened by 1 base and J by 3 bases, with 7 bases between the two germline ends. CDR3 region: CASSIGGFYEQYV. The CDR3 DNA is TGTGCCAGTAGTATAGGAGGGTTCTACGAGCAGTACGTC.

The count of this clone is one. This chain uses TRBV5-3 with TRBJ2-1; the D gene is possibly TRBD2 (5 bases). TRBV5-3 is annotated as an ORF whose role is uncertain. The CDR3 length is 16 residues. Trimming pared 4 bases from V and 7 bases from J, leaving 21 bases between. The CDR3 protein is CARSLPLRHLANEQFF. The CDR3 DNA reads TGTGCCAGAAGCCTCCCCCTACGACATTTAGCGAATGAGCAGTTCTTC.

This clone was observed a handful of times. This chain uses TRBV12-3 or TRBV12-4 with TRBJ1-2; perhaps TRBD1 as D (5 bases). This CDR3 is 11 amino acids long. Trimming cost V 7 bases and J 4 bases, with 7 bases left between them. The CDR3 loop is CASTRAYGYTF. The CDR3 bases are TGTGCCAGCACCAGGGCCTATGGCTACACCTTC.

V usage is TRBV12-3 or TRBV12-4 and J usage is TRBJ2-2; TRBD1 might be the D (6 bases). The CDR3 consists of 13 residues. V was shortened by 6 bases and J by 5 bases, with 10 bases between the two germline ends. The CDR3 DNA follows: TGTGCCAGCAGACAGGGAAATACCGGGGAGCTGTTTTTT. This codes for CASRQGNTGELFF.

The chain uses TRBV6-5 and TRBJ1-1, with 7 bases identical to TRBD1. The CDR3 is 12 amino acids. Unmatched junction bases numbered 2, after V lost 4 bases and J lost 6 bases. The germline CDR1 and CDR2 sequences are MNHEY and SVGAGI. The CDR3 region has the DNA TGTGCCAGCAGTTCTGGGACAGCTGAAGCTTTCTTT. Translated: CASSSGTAEAFF.

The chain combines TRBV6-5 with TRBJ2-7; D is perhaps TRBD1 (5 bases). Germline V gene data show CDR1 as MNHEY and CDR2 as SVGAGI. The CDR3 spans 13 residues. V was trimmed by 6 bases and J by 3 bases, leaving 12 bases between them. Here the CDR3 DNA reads TGTGCCAGCAGATCGACAGTAATCTACGAGCAGTACTTC. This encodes CASRSTVIYEQYF.

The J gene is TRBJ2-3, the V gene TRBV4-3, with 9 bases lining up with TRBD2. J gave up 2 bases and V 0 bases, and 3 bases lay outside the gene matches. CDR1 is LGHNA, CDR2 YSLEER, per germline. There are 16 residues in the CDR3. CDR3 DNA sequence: TGCGCCAGCAGCCAAGAGGCTAGCGGGAACACAGATACGCAGTATTTT. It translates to CASSQEASGNTDTQYF.

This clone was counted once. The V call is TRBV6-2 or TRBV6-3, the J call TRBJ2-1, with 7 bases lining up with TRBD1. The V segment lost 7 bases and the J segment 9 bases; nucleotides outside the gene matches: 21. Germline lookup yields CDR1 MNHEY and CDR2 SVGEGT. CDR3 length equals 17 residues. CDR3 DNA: TGTGCCAGCAACCCGAAAGAGACAGGGCCCCCTAGGTTTGAGCAGTTCTTC. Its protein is CASNPKETGPPRFEQFF.

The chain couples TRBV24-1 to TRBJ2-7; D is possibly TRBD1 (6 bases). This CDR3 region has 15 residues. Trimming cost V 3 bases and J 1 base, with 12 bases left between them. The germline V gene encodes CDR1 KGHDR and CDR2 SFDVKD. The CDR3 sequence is CATSDGLDSSYEQYF. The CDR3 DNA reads TGTGCCACCAGTGATGGACTGGACAGTTCCTACGAGCAGTACTTC.

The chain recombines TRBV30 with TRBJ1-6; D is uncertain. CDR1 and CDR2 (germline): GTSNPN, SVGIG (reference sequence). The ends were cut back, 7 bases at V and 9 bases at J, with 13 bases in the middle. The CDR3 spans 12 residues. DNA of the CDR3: TGTGCCTCGAGCCGAGGTAGTTCACCCCTCCACTTT. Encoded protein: CASSRGSSPLHF.

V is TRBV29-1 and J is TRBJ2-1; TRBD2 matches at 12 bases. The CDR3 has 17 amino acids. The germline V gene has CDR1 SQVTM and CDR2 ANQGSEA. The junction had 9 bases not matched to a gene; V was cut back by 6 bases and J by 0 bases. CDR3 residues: CSVSGTSGPSSYNEQFF. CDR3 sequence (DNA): TGCAGCGTGTCAGGGACTAGCGGGCCGAGCTCCTACAATGAGCAGTTCTTC.

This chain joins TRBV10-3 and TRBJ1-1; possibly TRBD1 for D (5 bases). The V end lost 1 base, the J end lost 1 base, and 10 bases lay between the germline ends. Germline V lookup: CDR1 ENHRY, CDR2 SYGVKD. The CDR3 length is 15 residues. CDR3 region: CAISEYATANTEAFF. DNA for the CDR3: TGTGCCATCAGTGAGTATGCGACAGCGAACACTGAAGCTTTCTTT.

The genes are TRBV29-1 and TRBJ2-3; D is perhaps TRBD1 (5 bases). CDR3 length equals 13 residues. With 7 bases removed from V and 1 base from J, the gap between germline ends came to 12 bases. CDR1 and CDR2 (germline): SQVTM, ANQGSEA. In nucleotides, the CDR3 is TGCAGCGGATCAGGGCTGGGCACAGATACGCAGTATTTT. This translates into CSGSGLGTDTQYF.

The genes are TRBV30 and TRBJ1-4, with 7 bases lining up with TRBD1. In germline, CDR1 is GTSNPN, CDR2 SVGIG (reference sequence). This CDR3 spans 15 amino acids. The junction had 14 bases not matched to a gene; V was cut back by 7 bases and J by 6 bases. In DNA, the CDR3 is TGTGCCTCGGGGGCAAACCGGGGACAGTATGAAAAACTGTTTTTT. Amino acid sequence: CASGANRGQYEKLFF.

The CDR3 DNA sequence: TGCGCCAGCAGCCAAATGGTATCCGAGACCTACAATGAGCAGTTCTTC. It translates to CASSQMVSETYNEQFF. The chain carries TRBV4-1 and TRBJ2-1; the D is unclear. Germline V gene sequence: CDR1 MGHRA, CDR2 YSYEKL. The germline V and J ends were trimmed by 2 bases and 2 bases, with 13 bases remaining between them. CDR3 length: 16 residues.